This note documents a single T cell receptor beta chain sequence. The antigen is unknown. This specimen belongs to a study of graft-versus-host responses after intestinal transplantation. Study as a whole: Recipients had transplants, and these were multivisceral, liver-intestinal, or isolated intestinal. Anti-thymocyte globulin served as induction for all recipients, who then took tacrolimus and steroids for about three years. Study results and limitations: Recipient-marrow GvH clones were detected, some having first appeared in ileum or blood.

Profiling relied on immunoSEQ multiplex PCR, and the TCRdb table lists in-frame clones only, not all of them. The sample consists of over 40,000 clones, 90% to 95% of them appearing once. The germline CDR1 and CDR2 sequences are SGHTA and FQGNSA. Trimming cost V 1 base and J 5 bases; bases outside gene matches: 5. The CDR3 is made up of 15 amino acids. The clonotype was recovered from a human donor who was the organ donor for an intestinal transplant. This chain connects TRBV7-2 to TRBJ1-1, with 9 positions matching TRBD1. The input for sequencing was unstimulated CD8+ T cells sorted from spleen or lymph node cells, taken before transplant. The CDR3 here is CASSLVGTGYTEAFF. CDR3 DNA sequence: TGTGCCAGCAGCTTAGTTGGGACAGGGTATACTGAAGCTTTCTTT.